The sequence of this T cell receptor beta chain was determined in a study of cytomegalovirus exposure and HLA in healthy donors. PCR primers comprised 60 Vbeta and 13 Jbeta primers. Sequencing used immunoSEQ multiplex PCR; TCRdb keeps in-frame clones, though not all of them. The sample has some 130,000 clones, over 70% seen once. The table lists this clone with a few counts. What it recognizes is unknown. Findings of the study overall: CMV serostatus was the sole immune exposure information available. Association of a missense DCLRE1C variant with TCR beta V- and J-gene trimming was reported in a later analysis. Associated with HLA alleles at 0.05 false discovery rate in a later analysis were 15,000 to 20,000 TCR beta sequences.

As for the donors, each was a healthy bone marrow donor. The CDR3 runs 15 residues. The trim removed 5 bases at V and 7 bases at J, leaving 9 bases unmatched. CDR1 is LNHDA and CDR2 is SQIVND in the germline V gene (reference sequence). Sequencing was done on a sample of PBMCs. The V gene is TRBV19, the J gene TRBJ1-2; 11 bases align to TRBD1. The receptor was derived from a woman aged 35 to 49 in good health and CMV-seronegative. In DNA, the CDR3 is TGTGCCAGTAGTGCGTGGACAGGGGGCAAGGGTGGCTACACCTTC. Encoded protein: CASSAWTGGKGGYTF.